This T cell receptor (beta chain) was obtained from a study of blood T cell repertoires in COVID-19 (dated by TCRdb to 2020 to 2021). With respect to the entire study: Samples from collaborators originated in the United States, Italy and Spain and spanned both the acute and convalescent phases of COVID-19. The repertoires were released in a freely available public database intended as a resource for research on the immune response to SARS-CoV-2. The material from the prospective study consisted of cDNA or gDNA derived from T cells, B-cell-depleted T cells, or PBMCs. Where available, HLA class I and class II types were taken from metadata supplied by the sample provider and were not determined by assay-based typing. The dataset comprised deeply sampled blood TCRbeta repertoires from subjects exposed to, actively infected with, or recovered from COVID-19. Sample metadata almost always included a de-identified subject ID, COVID-19 status, age in years and sex. Samples were obtained from the ongoing ImmuneRACE study (first 160 participants) and from 1,000 to 1,500 subjects provided by 6 global collaborators.

The cysteine opens and the phenylalanine closes a CDR3 of 16 amino acids. Only the CDR3 DNA is retained, 48 bases long and in frame from the first base. V gives up 3 bases and J gives up 4 bases, and the segment between their germline ends measures 18 bases. For CDR1 and CDR2, the germline V gene lists SGHTA and FQGNSA. Collaborating institutions collected whole blood in K2EDTA tubes following their own protocols. For TCRbeta analysis, collaborators shipped samples in one of three forms: frozen whole blood, isolated PBMCs, or DNA extracted from either of those sample types. General conclusions and limits of the study: Clinical and demographic metadata were provided uncurated, with the amount varying by source and participant.

Comments on this clone: What antigen it recognizes has not been identified. Qualities for individual bases were not recorded, and no much larger clone is one base off.

TCRbeta CDR3 regions were amplified from genomic DNA by means of the immunoSEQ Assay, a bias-controlled multiplex PCR. The authors' pipeline ran thus. The number of nucleated cells in each sample was estimated by amplification of reference gene primers within the assay. To quantify the absolute abundance of each unique TCRbeta CDR3 rearrangement, sequence reads were collapsed and filtered. For each sample, productive Simpson clonality was calculated as the square root of Simpson's diversity index across productive rearrangements. Drawn from immuneACCESS, this table holds only the in-frame rearrangements with V and J called that TCRdb kept. Clones are partly lost; checked studies trace under half to an unresolved V gene and leave the rest unexplained. The V and J calls and clone size are taken from that table; D and trimming were inferred from the DNA. This sample has 310,000 or so clones in its table, and over 75% of those were observed once. 1% of the sample goes to the ten largest clones.

Sequenced material: peripheral blood. The origin of this receptor is a man between 45 and 60 years old with active or convalescent COVID-19. Rearrangement joined TRBV7-2 to TRBJ1-1; the D gene is perhaps TRBD1, from 5 matching bases. The nucleotide sequence reads TGTGCCAGCAGCTTCTCAACCGGGGGGAGGAGCACTGAAGCTTTCTTT. This yields the protein CASSFSTGGRSTEAFF.